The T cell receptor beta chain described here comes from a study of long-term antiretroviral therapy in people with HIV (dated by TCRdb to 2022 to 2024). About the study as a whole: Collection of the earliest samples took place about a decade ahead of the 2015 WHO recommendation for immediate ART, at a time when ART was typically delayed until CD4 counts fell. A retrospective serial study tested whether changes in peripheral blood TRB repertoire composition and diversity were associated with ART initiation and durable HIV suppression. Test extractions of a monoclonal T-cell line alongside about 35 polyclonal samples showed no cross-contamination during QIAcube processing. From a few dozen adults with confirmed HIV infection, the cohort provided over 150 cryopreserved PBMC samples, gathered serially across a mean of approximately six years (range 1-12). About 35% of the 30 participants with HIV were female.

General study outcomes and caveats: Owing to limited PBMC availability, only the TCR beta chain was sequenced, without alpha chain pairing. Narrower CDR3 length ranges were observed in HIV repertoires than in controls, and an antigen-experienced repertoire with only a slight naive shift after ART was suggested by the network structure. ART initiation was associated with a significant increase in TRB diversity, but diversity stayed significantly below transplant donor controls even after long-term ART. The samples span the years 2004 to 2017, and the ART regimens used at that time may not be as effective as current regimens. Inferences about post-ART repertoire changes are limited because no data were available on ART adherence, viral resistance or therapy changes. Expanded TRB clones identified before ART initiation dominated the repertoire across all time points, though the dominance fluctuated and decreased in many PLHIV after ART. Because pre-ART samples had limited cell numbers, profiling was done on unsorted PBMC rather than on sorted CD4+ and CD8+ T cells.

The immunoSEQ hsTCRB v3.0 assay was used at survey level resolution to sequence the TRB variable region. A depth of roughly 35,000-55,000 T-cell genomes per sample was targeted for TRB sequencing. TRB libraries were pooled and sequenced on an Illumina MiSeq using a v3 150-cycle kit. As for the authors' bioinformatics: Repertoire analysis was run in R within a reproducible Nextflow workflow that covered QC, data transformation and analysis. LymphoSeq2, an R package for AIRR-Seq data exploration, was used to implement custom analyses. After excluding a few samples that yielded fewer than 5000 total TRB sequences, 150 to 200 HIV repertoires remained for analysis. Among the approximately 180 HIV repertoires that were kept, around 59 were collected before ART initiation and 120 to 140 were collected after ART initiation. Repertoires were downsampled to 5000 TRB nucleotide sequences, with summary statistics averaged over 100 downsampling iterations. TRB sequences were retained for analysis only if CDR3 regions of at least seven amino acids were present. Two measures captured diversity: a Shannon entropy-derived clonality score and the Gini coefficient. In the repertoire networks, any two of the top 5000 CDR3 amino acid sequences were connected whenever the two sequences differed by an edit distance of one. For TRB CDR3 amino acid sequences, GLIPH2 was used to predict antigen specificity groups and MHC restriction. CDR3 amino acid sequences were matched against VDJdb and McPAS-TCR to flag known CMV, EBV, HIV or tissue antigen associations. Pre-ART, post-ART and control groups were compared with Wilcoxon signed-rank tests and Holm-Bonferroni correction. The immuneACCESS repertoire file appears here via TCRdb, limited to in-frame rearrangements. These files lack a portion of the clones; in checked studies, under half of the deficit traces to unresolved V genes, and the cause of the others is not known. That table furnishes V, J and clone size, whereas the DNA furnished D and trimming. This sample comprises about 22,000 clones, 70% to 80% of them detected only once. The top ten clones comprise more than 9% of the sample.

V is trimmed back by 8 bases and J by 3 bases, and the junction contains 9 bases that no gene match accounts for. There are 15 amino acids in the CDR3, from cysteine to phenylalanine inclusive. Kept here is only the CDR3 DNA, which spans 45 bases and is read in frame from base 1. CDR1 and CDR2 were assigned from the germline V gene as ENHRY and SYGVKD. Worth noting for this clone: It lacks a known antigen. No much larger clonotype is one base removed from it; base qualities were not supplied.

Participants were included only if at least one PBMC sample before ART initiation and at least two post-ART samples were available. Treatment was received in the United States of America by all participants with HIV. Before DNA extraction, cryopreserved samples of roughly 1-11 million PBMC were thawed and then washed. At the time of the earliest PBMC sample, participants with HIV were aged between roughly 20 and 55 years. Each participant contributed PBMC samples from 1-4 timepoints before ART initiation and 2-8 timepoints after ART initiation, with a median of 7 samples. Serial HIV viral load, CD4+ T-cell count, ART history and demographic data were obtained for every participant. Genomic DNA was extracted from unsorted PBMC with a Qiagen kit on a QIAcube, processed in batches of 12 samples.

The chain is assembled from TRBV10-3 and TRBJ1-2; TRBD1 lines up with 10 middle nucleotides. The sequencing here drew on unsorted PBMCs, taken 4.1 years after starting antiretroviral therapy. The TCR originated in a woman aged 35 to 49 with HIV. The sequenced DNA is TGTGCCATCGGTCCAGGACAGGGGGGTTACTATGGCTACACCTTC. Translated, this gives CAIGPGQGGYYGYTF.